These 16 T cell receptor beta chains came from one sample sequenced in a study of cytomegalovirus exposure and HLA in healthy donors. Generated by immunoSEQ multiplex PCR, the TCRdb table keeps only in-frame clones and is missing some. The sample has tens of thousands of clones; about 94% are singletons. The sequenced sample was PBMCs. These TCRs come from a man aged 18-30 years in good health and CMV-seropositive.

The V and J genes are TRBV7-9 and TRBJ2-7; possible D gene TRBD2, 5 bases. With 3 bases removed from V and 5 bases from J, the gap between germline ends came to 14 bases. CDR1 is SEHNR and CDR2 is FQNEAQ in the germline V gene (reference sequence). This CDR3 has 14 residues. The CDR3 nucleotides are TGTGCCAGCAGCTTGACAAATTCGAGGGACGAGCAGTACTTC. Translating it yields CASSLTNSRDEQYF.

This clone has just one count. J is TRBJ1-6 and V is TRBV11-3; D possibly corresponds to TRBD1 (5 bases). The V gene's germline CDR1 is SGHNT and CDR2 YENEEA. This CDR3 spans 15 amino acids. V shed 3 bases and J shed 9 bases, with 15 bases lying between them. The CDR3 loop reads CASSFDRGMASPLHF. The CDR3 bases are TGTGCCAGCAGCTTTGATCGGGGGATGGCTTCACCCCTCCACTTT.

V and J are TRBV6-6 and TRBJ2-2; D might be TRBD2 (6 bases). Trimming removed 5 bases at V and 4 bases at J, with 14 bases between. CDR1 and CDR2 (germline): MNHNY, SVGAGI (reference sequence). CDR3 size: 15 residues. CDR3 region: CASSTGTLPTGELFF. CDR3 bases: TGTGCCAGCAGTACCGGGACTCTGCCCACCGGGGAGCTGTTTTTT.

The V call is TRBV6-5, the J call TRBJ2-7; 9 bases match TRBD1. The germline V gene encodes CDR1 MNHEY and CDR2 SVGAGI. After removal of 0 bases from V and 3 bases from J, the junction contained 0 bases not matched to a gene. This CDR3 spans 14 amino acids. This CDR3 is CASSYSGQGYEQYF. The CDR3 nucleotides are TGTGCCAGCAGTTACTCGGGACAGGGCTACGAGCAGTACTTC.

The rearrangement links TRBV27 to TRBJ2-7, with 11 bases matching TRBD2. The CDR3 totals 13 residues. Trimming removed 5 bases from V and 6 bases from J; junction bases left unmatched: 3. CDR1 and CDR2 from the germline V gene are MNHEY and SMNVEV (reference sequence). The CDR3 protein is CASSEGLAVEQYF. As DNA, the CDR3 is TGTGCCAGCAGTGAGGGACTAGCGGTCGAGCAGTACTTC.

The chain employs TRBV30 and TRBJ2-6; TRBD2 aligns across 10 bases. The CDR3 sequence is 14 residues long. The germline gives CDR1 GTSNPN, CDR2 SVGIG (reference sequence). Losses at the gene ends were 8 bases for V and 10 bases for J; bases not matched to a gene: 11. The CDR3 spells CAGPRTSGVNVLTF. The CDR3 DNA follows: TGTGCCGGACCAAGGACTAGCGGCGTTAACGTCCTGACTTTC.

The rearrangement links TRBV30 to TRBJ2-5; D unresolved. CDR1 is GTSNPN, CDR2 SVGIG, per germline (reference sequence). Between the trimmed V and J ends, which lost 0 bases and 2 bases, there was a span of 4 bases. This CDR3 is 12 amino acids long. CDR3 nucleotide sequence: TGTGCCTGGAGTGTCCCGCAAGAGACCCAGTACTTC. Translating it yields CAWSVPQETQYF.

The J gene is TRBJ1-4, the V gene TRBV28; a possible D gene is TRBD1 (5 bases). Germline CDR1 and CDR2: MDHEN and SYDVKM. The CDR3 runs 15 residues. V lost 5 bases and J lost 5, with 15 bases in between. In DNA, the CDR3 is TGTGCCAGCAGTCACGAAAGGGGCTACAATGAAAAACTGTTTTTT. Its translation is CASSHERGYNEKLFF.

This clone has just a few counts. This chain uses TRBV5-1 with TRBJ2-7; 11 positions agree with TRBD2. From germline, CDR1 is SGHRS and CDR2 YFSETQ. The ends lost 6 bases at V and 3 bases at J; junction bases unmatched: 8. CDR3 length: 15 residues. The DNA of the CDR3 is TGCGCCAGCACCCTAATAGCGGGAGGGAGCTACGAGCAGTACTTC. Amino acids: CASTLIAGGSYEQYF.

This chain uses TRBV7-8 with TRBJ1-4; no clear D. Per the germline V gene, CDR1 is SGHVS and CDR2 is FQNEAQ. This CDR3 is built from 15 residues. The ends were cut back, 1 base at V and 2 bases at J, with 8 bases in the middle. CDR3 residues: CASSLERVTNEKLFF. The CDR3 DNA sequence: TGTGCCAGCAGCTTAGAGAGGGTTACTAATGAAAAACTGTTTTTT.

V and J are TRBV28 and TRBJ2-2, with D perhaps TRBD2 (6 bases). V lost 5 bases and J lost 0, with 13 bases in between. The CDR3 sequence is 16 residues long. In germline, CDR1 is MDHEN, CDR2 SYDVKM. CDR3 sequence reads: CASSTGGTANTGELFF. The CDR3 DNA follows: TGTGCCAGCAGTACTGGAGGGACGGCGAACACCGGGGAGCTGTTTTTT.

V is TRBV7-2 and J is TRBJ1-2; the match to TRBD1 covers 11 bases. The length of the CDR3 is 14 residues. The germline CDR1 and CDR2 sequences are SGHTA and FQGNSA. V dropped 5 bases and J dropped 4; count of bases not matched to a gene: 3. CDR3 amino acids: CASSPDRGLYGYTF. The CDR3 DNA is TGTGCCAGCAGCCCGGACAGGGGGCTCTATGGCTACACCTTC.

V gene TRBV4-2 combines with J gene TRBJ1-1, with D unresolved. The CDR3 totals 14 residues. In germline, CDR1 is LGHNA, CDR2 YNFKEQ. Deletions cut 1 base from V and 3 bases from J, with 9 bases between. The CDR3 DNA reads TGTGCCAGCAGCCAAGCACTGGGCGACACTGAAGCTTTCTTT. Its protein product is CASSQALGDTEAFF.

V is TRBV28 and J is TRBJ1-2, with TRBD1 matching 8 bases. CDR1 MDHEN and CDR2 SYDVKM come from the germline V gene. The CDR3 is 13 residues long. V lost 7 bases to trimming and J lost 6 bases; unmatched junction nucleotides: 7. CDR3: CASTVGQGDGYTF. DNA of the CDR3: TGTGCCAGCACCGTAGGACAGGGAGATGGCTACACCTTC.

The chain uses TRBV5-4 and TRBJ1-2; D is undetermined. The V end was cut by 9 bases, the J end by 4 bases, with 10 bases between. There are 11 residues in the CDR3. Per germline, CDR1 SGHNT and CDR2 YYREEE (reference sequence). CDR3 bases: TGTGCCATCGCAGCAGGCTATGGCTACACCTTC. Its protein is CAIAAGYGYTF. The full variable domain, its missing parts supplied by reference TRBV5-4 and TRBJ1-2, is ETGVTQSPTHLIKTRGQQVTLRCSSQSGHNTVSWYQQALGQGPQFIFQYYREEENGRGNFPPRFSGLQFPNYSSELNVNALELDDSALYLCAIAAGYGYTFGSGTRLTVV.

The chain is built from TRBV7-9 and TRBJ2-3; no clear D. CDR3 length: 12 amino acids. Trimming stripped 7 bases from V and 2 bases from J, with 7 bases between. Germline V gene data show CDR1 as SEHNR and CDR2 as FQNEAQ (reference sequence). CDR3 sequence: CASTLYTDTQYF. CDR3 DNA: TGTGCCAGCACCCTTTACACAGATACGCAGTATTTT.